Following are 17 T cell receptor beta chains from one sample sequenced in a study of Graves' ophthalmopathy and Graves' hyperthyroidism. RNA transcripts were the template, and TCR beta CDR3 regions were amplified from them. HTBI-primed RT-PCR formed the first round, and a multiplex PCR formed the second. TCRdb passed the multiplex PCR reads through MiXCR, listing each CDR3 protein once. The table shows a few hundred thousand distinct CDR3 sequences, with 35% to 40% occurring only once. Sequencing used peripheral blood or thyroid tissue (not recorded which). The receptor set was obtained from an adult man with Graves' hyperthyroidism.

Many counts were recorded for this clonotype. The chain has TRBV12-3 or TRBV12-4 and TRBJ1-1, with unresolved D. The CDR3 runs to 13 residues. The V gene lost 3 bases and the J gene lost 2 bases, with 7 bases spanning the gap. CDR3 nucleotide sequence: TGTGCCAGCAGTTTGATAGTAAACACTGAAGCTTTCTTT. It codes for CASSLIVNTEAFF.

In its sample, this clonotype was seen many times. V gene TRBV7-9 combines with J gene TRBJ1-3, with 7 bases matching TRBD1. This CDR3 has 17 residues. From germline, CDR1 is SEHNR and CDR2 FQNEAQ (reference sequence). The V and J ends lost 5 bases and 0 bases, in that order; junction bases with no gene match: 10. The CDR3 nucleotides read TGTGCCAGCAGCCCGGGGGGACAGTCGCGCTCTGGAAACACCATATATTTT. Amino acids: CASSPGGQSRSGNTIYF.

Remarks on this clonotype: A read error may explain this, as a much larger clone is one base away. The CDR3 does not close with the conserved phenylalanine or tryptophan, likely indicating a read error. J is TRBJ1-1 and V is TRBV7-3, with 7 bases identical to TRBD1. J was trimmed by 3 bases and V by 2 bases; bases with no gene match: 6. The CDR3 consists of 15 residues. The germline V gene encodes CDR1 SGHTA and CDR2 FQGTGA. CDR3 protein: CASSLAQGPYTEAFL. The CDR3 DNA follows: TGTGCCAGCAGCTTAGCACAGGGGCCATACACTGAAGCTTTCCTT.

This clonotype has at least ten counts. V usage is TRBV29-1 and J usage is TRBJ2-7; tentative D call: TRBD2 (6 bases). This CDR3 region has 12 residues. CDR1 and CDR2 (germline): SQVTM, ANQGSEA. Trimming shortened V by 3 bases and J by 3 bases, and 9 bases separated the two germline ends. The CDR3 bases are TGCAGCGTTGACGGAGCGGGCTACGAGCAGTACTTC. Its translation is CSVDGAGYEQYF.

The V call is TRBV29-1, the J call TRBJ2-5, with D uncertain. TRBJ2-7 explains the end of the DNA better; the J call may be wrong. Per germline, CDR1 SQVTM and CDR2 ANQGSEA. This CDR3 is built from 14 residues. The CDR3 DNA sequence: TGCAGCGTTGAGGCCAGGCAGGTAGATTACGAGCAGTACTTC. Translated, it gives CSVEARQVDYEQYF.

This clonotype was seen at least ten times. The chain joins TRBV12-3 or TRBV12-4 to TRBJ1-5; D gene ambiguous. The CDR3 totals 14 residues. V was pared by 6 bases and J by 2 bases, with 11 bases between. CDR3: CASSPVLGNQPQHF. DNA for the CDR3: TGTGCCAGCAGCCCCGTCCTCGGCAATCAGCCCCAGCATTTT.

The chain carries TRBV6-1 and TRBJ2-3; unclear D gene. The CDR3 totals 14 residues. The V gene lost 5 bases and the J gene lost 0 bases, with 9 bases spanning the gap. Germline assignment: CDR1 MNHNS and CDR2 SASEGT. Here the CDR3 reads CASSYTPSTDTQYF. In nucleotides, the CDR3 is TGTGCCAGCAGTTACACCCCTAGCACAGATACGCAGTATTTT.

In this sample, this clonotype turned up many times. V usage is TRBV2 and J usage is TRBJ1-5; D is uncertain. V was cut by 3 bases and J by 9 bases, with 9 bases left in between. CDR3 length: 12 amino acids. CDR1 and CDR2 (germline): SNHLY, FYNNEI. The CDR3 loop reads CASSELAGPQHF. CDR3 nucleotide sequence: TGTGCCAGCAGTGAGCTGGCGGGGCCCCAGCATTTT.

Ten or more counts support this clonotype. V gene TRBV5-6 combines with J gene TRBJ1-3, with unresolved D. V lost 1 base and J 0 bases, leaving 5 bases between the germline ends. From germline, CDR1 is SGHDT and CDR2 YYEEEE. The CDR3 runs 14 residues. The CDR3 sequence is CASSLTSSGNTIYF. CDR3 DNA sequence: TGTGCCAGCAGCTTGACGAGCTCTGGAAACACCATATATTTT.

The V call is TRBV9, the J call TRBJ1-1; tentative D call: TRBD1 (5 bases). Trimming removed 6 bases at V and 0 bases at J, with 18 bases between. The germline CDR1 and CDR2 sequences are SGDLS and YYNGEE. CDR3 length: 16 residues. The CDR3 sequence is CASTRGRAPMNTEAFF. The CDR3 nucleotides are TGTGCCAGCACCAGAGGCAGGGCTCCTATGAACACTGAAGCTTTCTTT.

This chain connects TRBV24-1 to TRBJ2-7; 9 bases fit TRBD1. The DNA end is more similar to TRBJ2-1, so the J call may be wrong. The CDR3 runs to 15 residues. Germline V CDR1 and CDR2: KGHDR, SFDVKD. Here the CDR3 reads CATSDYRQGGGEQFF. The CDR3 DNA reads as TGTGCCACCAGTGATTATAGACAGGGGGGCGGTGAGCAGTTCTTC.

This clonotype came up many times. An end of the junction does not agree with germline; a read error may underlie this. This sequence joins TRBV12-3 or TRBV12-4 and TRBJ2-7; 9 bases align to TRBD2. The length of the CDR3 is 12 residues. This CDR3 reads CASSSGLAGPNF. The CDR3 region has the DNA TGTGCCAGCAGCAGCGGCCTAGCGGGACCAAACTTC.

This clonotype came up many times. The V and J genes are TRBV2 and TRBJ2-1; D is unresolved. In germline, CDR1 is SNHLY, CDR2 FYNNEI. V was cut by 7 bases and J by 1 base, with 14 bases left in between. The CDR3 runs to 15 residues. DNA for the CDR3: TGTGCCAGCACCTTGAGGCAGGCATCCTACAATGAGCAGTTCTTC. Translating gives CASTLRQASYNEQFF.

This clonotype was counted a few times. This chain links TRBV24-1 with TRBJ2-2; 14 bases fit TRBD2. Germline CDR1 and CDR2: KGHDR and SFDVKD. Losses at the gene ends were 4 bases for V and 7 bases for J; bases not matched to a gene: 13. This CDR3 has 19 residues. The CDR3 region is CATSDLTSGRAHYGGELFF. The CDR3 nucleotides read TGTGCCACCAGTGACCTGACTAGCGGGAGGGCCCATTACGGCGGGGAGCTGTTTTTT.

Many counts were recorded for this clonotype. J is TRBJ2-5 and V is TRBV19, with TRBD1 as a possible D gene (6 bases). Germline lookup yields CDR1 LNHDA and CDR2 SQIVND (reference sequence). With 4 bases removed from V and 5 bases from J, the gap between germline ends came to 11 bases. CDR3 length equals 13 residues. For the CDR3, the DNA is TGTGCCAGTAGTACGACAGGACGGGAGACCCAGTACTTC. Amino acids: CASSTTGRETQYF. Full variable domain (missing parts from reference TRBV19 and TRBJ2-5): DGGITQSPKYLFRKEGQNVTLSCEQNLNHDAMYWYRQDPGQGLRLIYYSQIVNDFQKGDIAEGYSVSREKKESFPLTVTSAQKNPTAFYLCASSTTGRETQYFGPGTRLLVL.

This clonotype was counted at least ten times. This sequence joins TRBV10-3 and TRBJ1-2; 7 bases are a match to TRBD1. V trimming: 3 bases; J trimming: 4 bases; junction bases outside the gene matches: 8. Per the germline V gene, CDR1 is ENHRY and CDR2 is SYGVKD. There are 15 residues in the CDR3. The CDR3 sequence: CAISEDPTGRYGYTF. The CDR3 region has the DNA TGTGCCATCAGTGAAGACCCGACAGGGCGCTATGGCTACACCTTC.

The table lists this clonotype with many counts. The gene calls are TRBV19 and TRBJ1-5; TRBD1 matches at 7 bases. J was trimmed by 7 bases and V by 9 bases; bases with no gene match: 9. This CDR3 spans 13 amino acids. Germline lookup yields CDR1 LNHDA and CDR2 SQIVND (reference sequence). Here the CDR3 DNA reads TGTGCCAGCAGCATAGACAGGGACCAGCCCCAGCATTTT. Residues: CASSIDRDQPQHF.